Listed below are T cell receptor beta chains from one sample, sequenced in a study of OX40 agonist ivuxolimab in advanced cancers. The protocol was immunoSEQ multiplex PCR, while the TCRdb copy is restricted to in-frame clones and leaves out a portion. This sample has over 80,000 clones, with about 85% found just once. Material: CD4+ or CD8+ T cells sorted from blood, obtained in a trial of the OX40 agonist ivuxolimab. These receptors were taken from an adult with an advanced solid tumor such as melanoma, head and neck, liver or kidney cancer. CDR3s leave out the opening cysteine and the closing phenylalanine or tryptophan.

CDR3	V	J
ASGTSGSTYEQY	TRBV28	TRBJ2-7
ASSSGTSEYTDTQY	TRBV7-2	TRBJ2-3
ASSPEVAGTGGYT	TRBV5-5	TRBJ1-2
AWSRGGTEAF	TRBV30	TRBJ1-1
ASSQPRSRTNTGELF	TRBV4-1	TRBJ2-2
AWSVTPGVGEQY	TRBV30	TRBJ2-7
ASSYPTGGTGELF	TRBV6-6	TRBJ2-2
AWSRDRNSPLH	TRBV30	TRBJ1-6
ASSGTVLSGELF	TRBV6-5	TRBJ2-2
ASSSDRVVSNQPQH	TRBV7-8	TRBJ1-5
ASSERGVWGYT	TRBV6-1	TRBJ1-2
ASSMLYSRYSNQPQH	TRBV19	TRBJ1-5
ASSLGPRGEQF	TRBV28	TRBJ2-1
ASSLWEDQPQH	TRBV7-2	TRBJ1-5
ASSLHSMNTEAF	TRBV5-6	TRBJ1-1
AWSAQLAATGELF	TRBV30	TRBJ2-2
ASSQYYEQY	TRBV14	TRBJ2-7
AISEGDRPHTQY	TRBV10-3	TRBJ2-3
ASSPGWGYSGNTIY	TRBV5-6	TRBJ1-3
AASNYNEQF	TRBV28	TRBJ2-1
ASDLDRWGSYEQY	TRBV6-1	TRBJ2-7
ASSLATGNTEAF	TRBV11-2	TRBJ1-1
ASRPHSGETQY	TRBV27	TRBJ2-5
ASRDSREKLF	TRBV5-1	TRBJ1-4
AWSPTDRGNTEAF	TRBV30	TRBJ1-1
ASRPGANTGELF	TRBV11-2	TRBJ2-2
AWSALFPGQGFGYT	TRBV30	TRBJ1-2
ASSSAPQDTQY	TRBV6-5	TRBJ2-3
AISDSTDFLNQPQH	TRBV10-3	TRBJ1-5
ASSPGLLGTEAF	TRBV6-6	TRBJ1-1
ASGPRDANTEAF	TRBV9	TRBJ1-1
ASSFSGSTDTQY	TRBV11-3	TRBJ2-3
ASSGQGNGYT	TRBV28	TRBJ1-2
ASTIFNTPGDYGYT	TRBV5-6	TRBJ1-2
ASSPGDPNEQF	TRBV7-3	TRBJ2-1
ASSEDGSTEAF	TRBV18	TRBJ1-1
ASSQETGRNTGELF	TRBV4-2	TRBJ2-2
ASSQGLAGALAGELF	TRBV5-4	TRBJ2-2
ASRVPGQENYGYT	TRBV5-6	TRBJ1-2
ASRGTVYQETQY	TRBV2	TRBJ2-5
ASSWDYLFGNEQF	TRBV6-1	TRBJ2-1
ASSPDSEMNTEAF	TRBV18	TRBJ1-1
ASRTVNTEAF	TRBV6-1	TRBJ1-1
ASSSPSGDNEQF	TRBV11-2	TRBJ2-1
ASSFYNEQF	TRBV6-5	TRBJ2-1
ASSFPGLGTEAF	TRBV5-1	TRBJ1-1
ASSLAELTQQY	TRBV5-1	TRBJ2-7
ASSSWTGPLSSYNEQF	TRBV7-6	TRBJ2-1
ASSRRGEDTDTQY	TRBV4-3	TRBJ2-3
ASSPGLAGTYEQY	TRBV5-1	TRBJ2-7
ASSTWADSLYGYT	TRBV28	TRBJ1-2
ASSQARAGGPGEQF	TRBV4-3	TRBJ2-1
AWNPGQGILETQY	TRBV30	TRBJ2-5
SAPKDTQY	TRBV20-1	TRBJ2-3